This is a list of T cell receptor beta chains from one sample in a study of cytomegalovirus exposure and HLA in healthy donors. Libraries were prepared by immunoSEQ multiplex PCR; TCRdb keeps only in-frame clonotypes and omits some of them. This sample's table reports approximately 110,000 clones. Sequencing used PBMCs. Receptors originate from a young man in good health and CMV-seronegative. CDR3s include the opening cysteine and the closing phenylalanine or tryptophan. D genes are given only for firm matches.

cdr3_nt	cdr3_aa	d_call	v_call	j_call
TGTGCCAGCAGCTTAGCTTCGGGAGATGGGGCCAACGTCCTGACTTTC	CASSLASGDGANVLTF	NA	TRBV7-9	TRBJ2-6
TGTGCCGTGACGGACAGATTGAACACTGAAGCTTTCTTT	CAVTDRLNTEAFF	NA	TRBV10-3	TRBJ1-1
TGTGCCAGCAGTGGGGGGGTTAACTCTGGAAACACCATATATTTT	CASSGGVNSGNTIYF	NA	TRBV2	TRBJ1-3
TGTGCTAGTGGTTTGGTTGGGGGACAGAACCCGGGTACGCAGTATTTT	CASGLVGGQNPGTQYF	TRBD1	TRBV12-5	TRBJ2-3
TGTGCCAGCAGTTCCACCGGGTCCCGCTCCTACGAGCAGTACTTC	CASSSTGSRSYEQYF	NA	TRBV6-5	TRBJ2-7
TGTGCCAGCAGTTACTACAGGACAGGGTTTAATGAGCAGTTCTTC	CASSYYRTGFNEQFF	TRBD1	TRBV6-6	TRBJ2-1
TGTGCCAGCAGCGCTCGACTAGCGGGGTTAGCGGATACGCAGTATTTT	CASSARLAGLADTQYF	TRBD2	TRBV7-2	TRBJ2-3
TGTGCCAGCAGCATGCCGCGGGGAGACAATGAGCAGTTCTTC	CASSMPRGDNEQFF	NA	TRBV11-2	TRBJ2-1
TGTGCCAGCAGTTTTGACAGGGCCCCTCAGCCCCAGCATTTT	CASSFDRAPQPQHF	TRBD1	TRBV28	TRBJ1-5
TGCGCCAGCAGTGTGGTGGGGGGGGCAGGAGAAAAACTGTTTTTT	CASSVVGGAGEKLFF	NA	TRBV5-1	TRBJ1-4
TGTGCCAGCTCACCACCCGGGGGCGGGAGGTCGACAGATACGCAGTATTTT	CASSPPGGGRSTDTQYF	TRBD2	TRBV18	TRBJ2-3
TGTGCCAGCACATACAGGGGTACGGTAGAGACCCAGTACTTC	CASTYRGTVETQYF	TRBD1	TRBV28	TRBJ2-5
TGTGCCAGCAGCTTAGCGGGTGCGGACAGTGGAAACACCATATATTTT	CASSLAGADSGNTIYF	NA	TRBV7-9	TRBJ1-3
TGTGCCAGCAGTCCCTACGGGGGGGAGACCCAGTACTTC	CASSPYGGETQYF	TRBD2	TRBV7-3	TRBJ2-5
TGTGCCACTCGAGAGGGGCCCCAGCATTTT	CATREGPQHF	NA	TRBV6-1	TRBJ1-5
TGTGCCAGGGGGAGACAGGGGGAGGGCTACAATGAGCAGTTCTTC	CARGRQGEGYNEQFF	TRBD1	TRBV19	TRBJ2-1
TGTGCCAGCAGCGGGCAACAGGGGGGAAGCACAGATACGCAGTATTTT	CASSGQQGGSTDTQYF	TRBD1	TRBV9	TRBJ2-3
TGTGCCAGCAGTGCTACAGGGCACACTGAAGCTTTCTTT	CASSATGHTEAFF	NA	TRBV6-5	TRBJ1-1
TGCGCCAGCAGCCAAGGGGCGGGGGCCTACACCGGGGAGCTGTTTTTT	CASSQGAGAYTGELFF	NA	TRBV4-1	TRBJ2-2
TGTGCCAGCAGCTTAGCGGCAATGAGCACAGATACGCAGTATTTT	CASSLAAMSTDTQYF	NA	TRBV7-8	TRBJ2-3
TGTGCCAGCAGCGGACTAGCGGGATCTTACTACGAGCAGTACTTC	CASSGLAGSYYEQYF	TRBD2	TRBV5-6	TRBJ2-7
TGTGCCACCAGCCCCTCGAGCAATCAGCCCCAGCATTTT	CATSPSSNQPQHF	NA	TRBV15	TRBJ1-5